A selection of T cell receptor beta chains follows, all from one sample in a study of OX40 agonist ivuxolimab in advanced cancers. Using immunoSEQ multiplex PCR, the repertoire was profiled, and TCRdb retains in-frame clones only, with some absent. The profile covers tens of thousands of clones, with around 90% appearing a single time and approximately 0.3% taken by the ten largest. This sample comprised CD4+ or CD8+ T cells sorted from blood, obtained in a trial of the OX40 agonist ivuxolimab. These receptor sequences come from an adult with an advanced solid tumor such as melanoma, head and neck, liver or kidney cancer. The CDR3 runs from the conserved cysteine through the conserved F or W. A D gene is named only where the DNA matches it firmly. Size is stated for part of the rows, as once, few or many counts, or as a class when the clone is expanded.

.,.,TRBV7-2,TRBJ2-2,CASSSSPGTNTGELFF,TGTGCCAGCAGCTCCTCCCCGGGGACGAACACCGGGGAGCTGTTTTTT
.,.,TRBV18,TRBJ1-1,CASSGGAGLTEAFF,TGTGCCAGCTCAGGAGGGGCAGGACTCACTGAAGCTTTCTTT
.,few,TRBV7-9,TRBJ1-5,CASSLGGRSNQPQHF,TGTGCCAGCAGCTTAGGGGGGCGAAGCAATCAGCCCCAGCATTTT
.,.,TRBV6-5,TRBJ2-2,CASRLQRVNTGELFF,TGTGCCAGCAGGCTTCAGAGGGTGAACACCGGGGAGCTGTTTTTT
.,.,TRBV28,TRBJ2-1,CASIYRDRGEQFF,TGTGCCAGCATATACAGGGATCGGGGTGAGCAGTTCTTC
.,.,TRBV29-1,TRBJ2-2,CSVGGTGELFF,TGCAGCGTGGGAGGCACCGGGGAGCTGTTTTTT
TRBD2,once,TRBV5-3,TRBJ2-3,CARSTKLAGGPLRDTQYF,TGTGCCAGAAGCACAAAACTAGCGGGAGGGCCATTGCGAGATACGCAGTATTTT
.,.,TRBV27,TRBJ1-6,CASSLSYNSPLHF,TGTGCCAGCAGCCTATCCTATAATTCACCCCTCCACTTT
.,few,TRBV7-9,TRBJ2-1,CASSLSGYNEQFF,TGTGCCAGCAGCTTATCCGGCTACAATGAGCAGTTCTTC
.,.,TRBV18,TRBJ2-7,CASSLSGQSYEQYF,TGTGCCAGCTCACTAAGCGGGCAGTCCTACGAGCAGTACTTC
.,.,TRBV5-6,TRBJ2-7,CASSFRPETVNEQYF,TGTGCCAGCAGCTTTAGACCGGAGACAGTCAACGAGCAGTACTTC
.,once,TRBV27,TRBJ1-4,CASSKTRAANEKLFF,TGTGCCAGCAGTAAAACTAGGGCGGCTAATGAAAAACTGTTTTTT
TRBD2,.,TRBV19,TRBJ2-7,CASSITTGTSYEQYF,TGTGCCAGTAGTATAACAACCGGGACTAGCTACGAGCAGTACTTC
.,.,TRBV28,TRBJ1-3,CASSLSGNTIYF,TGTGCCAGCAGTCTCTCTGGAAACACCATATATTTT
TRBD1,.,TRBV5-4,TRBJ2-7,CASSLGLGGDEQYF,TGTGCCAGCAGCTTGGGGCTAGGGGGCGACGAGCAGTACTTC
TRBD1,.,TRBV7-2,TRBJ1-2,CASSPRDRGGNYGYTF,TGTGCCAGCAGCCCTCGGGACAGGGGCGGTAACTATGGCTACACCTTC
TRBD2,.,TRBV19,TRBJ2-7,CASGTSGSYEQYF,TGTGCCAGCGGGACTAGCGGATCCTACGAGCAGTACTTC
.,.,TRBV20-1,TRBJ2-1,CSARSNEQFF,TGCAGTGCCCGCAGCAATGAGCAGTTCTTC
.,.,TRBV28,TRBJ1-5,CASSFPLSNQPQHF,TGTGCCAGCAGTTTCCCCTTGAGCAATCAGCCCCAGCATTTT
.,.,TRBV21-1,TRBJ2-6,CASSKARGCSGANVLTF,TGTGCCAGCAGCAAAGCGCGAGGATGCTCTGGGGCCAACGTCCTGACTTTC
TRBD1,.,TRBV5-5,TRBJ1-4,CASRGTALNEKLFF,TGTGCCAGCAGGGGGACAGCCCTTAATGAAAAACTGTTTTTT
.,.,TRBV18,TRBJ2-2,CASCLGGNTGELFF,TGTGCCAGCTGCTTAGGCGGAAACACCGGGGAGCTGTTTTTT
.,.,TRBV28,TRBJ2-7,CASSLADGHSYEQYF,TGTGCCAGCAGTTTGGCGGACGGTCACTCCTACGAGCAGTACTTC
TRBD2,.,TRBV7-8,TRBJ2-3,CASSPYFLAGGGTDTQYF,TGTGCCAGCAGCCCATACTTTCTAGCGGGAGGAGGCACAGATACGCAGTATTTT
.,.,TRBV11-2,TRBJ2-1,CASSLALSNEQFF,TGTGCCAGCAGCCTAGCTTTAAGCAATGAGCAGTTCTTC
.,.,TRBV11-2,TRBJ2-5,CASNRNAGVRQETQYF,TGTGCCAGCAACCGAAATGCAGGGGTGAGGCAAGAGACCCAGTACTTC
TRBD1,.,TRBV11-2,TRBJ1-2,CASSIQGARGYTF,TGTGCCAGCAGCATACAGGGGGCTAGGGGCTACACCTTC
.,.,TRBV7-3,TRBJ1-1,CASSPTGRPGSEAFF,TGTGCCAGCAGCCCCACGGGCAGGCCGGGGTCTGAAGCTTTCTTT
.,.,TRBV6-6,TRBJ2-1,CASSSGVLSYNEQFF,TGTGCCAGCAGCTCGGGAGTCCTCTCCTACAATGAGCAGTTCTTC
TRBD1,.,TRBV19,TRBJ1-5,CASSIQRRTGKNQPQHF,TGTGCCAGTAGTATCCAGCGGCGGACAGGGAAGAATCAGCCCCAGCATTTT
TRBD1,.,TRBV19,TRBJ1-5,CASSMAGGPGFSNQPQHF,TGTGCCAGTAGTATGGCAGGGGGCCCGGGATTCAGCAATCAGCCCCAGCATTTT
.,.,TRBV15,TRBJ2-1,CATSRDVQEQFF,TGTGCCACCAGCAGAGATGTCCAGGAGCAGTTCTTC
TRBD2,once,TRBV7-2,TRBJ2-5,CASSLTGGQETQYF,TGTGCCAGCAGCTTGACGGGAGGTCAAGAGACCCAGTACTTC
.,once,TRBV13,TRBJ1-2,CASSLESASNYGYTF,TGTGCCAGCAGCTTAGAGTCAGCCTCTAACTATGGCTACACCTTC
TRBD2,.,TRBV4-2,TRBJ2-1,CASSQEPRVREGNEQFF,TGTGCCAGCAGCCAAGAGCCGCGCGTGCGGGAGGGGAATGAGCAGTTCTTC
TRBD2,.,TRBV5-6,TRBJ2-1,CASSLASGLHFNEQFF,TGTGCCAGCAGCTTGGCTAGCGGGTTACACTTTAATGAGCAGTTCTTC
TRBD2,.,TRBV30,TRBJ2-1,CAWRGLGSYEQFF,TGTGCCTGGAGGGGACTAGGCAGCTATGAGCAGTTCTTC
.,.,TRBV19,TRBJ2-1,CASTTRGVLNEQFF,TGTGCCAGTACAACCAGGGGGGTATTGAATGAGCAGTTCTTC